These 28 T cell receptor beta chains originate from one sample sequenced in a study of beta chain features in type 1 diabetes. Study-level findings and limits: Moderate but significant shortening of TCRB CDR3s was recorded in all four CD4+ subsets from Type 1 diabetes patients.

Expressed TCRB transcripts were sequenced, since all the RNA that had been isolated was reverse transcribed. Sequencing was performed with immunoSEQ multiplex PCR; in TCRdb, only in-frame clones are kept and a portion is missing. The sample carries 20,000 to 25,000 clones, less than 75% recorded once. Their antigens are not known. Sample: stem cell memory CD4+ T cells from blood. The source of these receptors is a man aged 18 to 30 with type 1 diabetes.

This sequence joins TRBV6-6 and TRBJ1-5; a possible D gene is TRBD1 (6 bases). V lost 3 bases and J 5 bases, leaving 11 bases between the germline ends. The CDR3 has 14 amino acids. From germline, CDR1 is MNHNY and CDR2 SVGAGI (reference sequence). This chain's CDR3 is CASSYSGGDQPQHF. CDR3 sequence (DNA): TGTGCCAGCAGTTATTCGGGGGGCGATCAGCCCCAGCATTTT.

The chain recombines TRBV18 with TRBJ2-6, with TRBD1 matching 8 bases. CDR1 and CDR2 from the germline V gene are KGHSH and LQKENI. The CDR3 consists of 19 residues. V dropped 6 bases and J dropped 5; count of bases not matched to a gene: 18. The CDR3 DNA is TGTGCCAGCTCGCAGTACACCGGGACAGGTGATAGAAGGGCCAACGTCCTGACTTTC. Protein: CASSQYTGTGDRRANVLTF.

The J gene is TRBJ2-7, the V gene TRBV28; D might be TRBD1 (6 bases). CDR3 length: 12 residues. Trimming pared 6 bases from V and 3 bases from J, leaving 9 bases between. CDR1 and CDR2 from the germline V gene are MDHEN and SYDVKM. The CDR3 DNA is TGTGCCAGCAGCAGGGGTGGCTACGAGCAGTACTTC. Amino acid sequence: CASSRGGYEQYF.

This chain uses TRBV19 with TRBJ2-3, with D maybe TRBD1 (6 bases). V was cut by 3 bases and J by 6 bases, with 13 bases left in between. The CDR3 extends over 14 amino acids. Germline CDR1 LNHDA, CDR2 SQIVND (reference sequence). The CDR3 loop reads CASSIGTMEDTQYF. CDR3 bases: TGTGCCAGTAGTATCGGGACAATGGAGGATACGCAGTATTTT.

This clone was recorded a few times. CDR3 loop: CASRARQGYSYEQYF. In nucleotides, the CDR3 is TGCGCCAGCAGAGCCCGACAGGGGTACTCCTACGAGCAGTACTTC. The chain couples TRBV10-2 to TRBJ2-7; TRBD1 matches at 8 bases. This CDR3 contains 15 residues. CDR1 is WSHSY and CDR2 is SAAADI in the germline V gene. V dropped 6 bases and J dropped 0; count of bases not matched to a gene: 7.

CDR3 DNA: TGTGCCAGCGAAAGACAGGGAGGTTACGAGCAGTACTTC. This codes for CASERQGGYEQYF. The V gene is TRBV6-1, the J gene TRBJ2-7, with D possibly matching TRBD1 (7 bases). V lost 8 bases to trimming and J lost 4 bases, with 15 bases between them. CDR1 and CDR2 from the germline V gene are MNHNS and SASEGT. This CDR3 is 13 amino acids long.

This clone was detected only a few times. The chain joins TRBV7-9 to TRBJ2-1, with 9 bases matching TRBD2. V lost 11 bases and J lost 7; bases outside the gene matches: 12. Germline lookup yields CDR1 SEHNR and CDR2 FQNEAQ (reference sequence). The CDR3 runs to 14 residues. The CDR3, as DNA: TGTGCCGGAGGTCGCGGGAGGGGCGAGAATGAGCAGTTCTTC. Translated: CAGGRGRGENEQFF. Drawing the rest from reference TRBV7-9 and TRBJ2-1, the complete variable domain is DTGVSQNPRHKITKRGQNVTFRCDPISEHNRLYWYRQTLGQGPEFLTYFQNEAQLEKSRLLSDRFSAERPKGSFSTLEIQRTEQGDSAMYLCAGGRGRGENEQFFGPGTRLTVL.

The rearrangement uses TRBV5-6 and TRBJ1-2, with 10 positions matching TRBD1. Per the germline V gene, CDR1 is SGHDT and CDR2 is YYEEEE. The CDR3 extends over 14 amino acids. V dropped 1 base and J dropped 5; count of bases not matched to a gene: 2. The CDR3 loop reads CASSLKGQGYGYTF. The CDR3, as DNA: TGTGCCAGCAGCTTGAAGGGACAGGGGTATGGCTACACCTTC.

Here the CDR3 DNA reads TGTGCCAGCAGCGGAGGGACTAGCGATAGGGATACGCAGTATTTT. Residues: CASSGGTSDRDTQYF. The chain combines TRBV11-2 with TRBJ2-3; 10 bases are a match to TRBD2. This CDR3 contains 15 residues. Germline trimming cut 5 bases from V and 6 bases from J; bases unmatched to any gene: 8. Germline V gene lookup returns CDR1 SGHAT and CDR2 FQNNGV.

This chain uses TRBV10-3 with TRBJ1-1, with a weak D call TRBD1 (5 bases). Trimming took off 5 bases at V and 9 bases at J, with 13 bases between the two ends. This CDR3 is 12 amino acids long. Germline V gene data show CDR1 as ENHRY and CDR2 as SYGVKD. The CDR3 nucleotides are TGTGCCATCAGTTCCGGGACTACCCAAGCTTTCTTT. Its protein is CAISSGTTQAFF.

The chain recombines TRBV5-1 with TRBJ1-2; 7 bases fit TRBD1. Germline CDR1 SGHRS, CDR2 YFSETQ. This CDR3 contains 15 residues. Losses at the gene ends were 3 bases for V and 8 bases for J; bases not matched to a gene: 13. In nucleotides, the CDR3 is TGCGCCAGCAGCTGGTACAGGGGTTTGGGTGAAGGCTACACCTTC. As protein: CASSWYRGLGEGYTF.

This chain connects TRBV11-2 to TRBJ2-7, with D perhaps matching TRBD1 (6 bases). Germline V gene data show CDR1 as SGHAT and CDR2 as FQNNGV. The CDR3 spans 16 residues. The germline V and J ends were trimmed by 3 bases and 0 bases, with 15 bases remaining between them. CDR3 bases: TGTGCCAGCAGCTTCATGGGGGCCCCGCTCTCCTACGAGCAGTACTTC. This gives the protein CASSFMGAPLSYEQYF.

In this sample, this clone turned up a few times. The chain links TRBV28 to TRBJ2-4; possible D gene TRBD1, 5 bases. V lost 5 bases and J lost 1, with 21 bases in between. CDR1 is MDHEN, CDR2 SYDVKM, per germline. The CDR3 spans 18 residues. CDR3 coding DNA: TGTGCCAGCAGTCAAGGGGTATTTAAGTATGGGGCCAAAAACATTCAGTACTTC. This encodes CASSQGVFKYGAKNIQYF. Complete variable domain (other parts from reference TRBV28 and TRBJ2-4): DVKVTQSSRYLVKRTGEKVFLECVQDMDHENMFWYRQDPGLGLRLIYFSYDVKMKEKGDIPEGYSVSREKKERFSLILESASTNQTSMYLCASSQGVFKYGAKNIQYFGAGTRLSVL.

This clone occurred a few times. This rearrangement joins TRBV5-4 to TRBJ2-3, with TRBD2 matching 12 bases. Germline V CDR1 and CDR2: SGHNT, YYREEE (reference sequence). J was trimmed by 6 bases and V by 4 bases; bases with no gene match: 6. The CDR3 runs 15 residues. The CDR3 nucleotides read TGTGCCAGCAGCGATACTAGCGGGGGGTACGATACGCAGTATTTT. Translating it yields CASSDTSGGYDTQYF.

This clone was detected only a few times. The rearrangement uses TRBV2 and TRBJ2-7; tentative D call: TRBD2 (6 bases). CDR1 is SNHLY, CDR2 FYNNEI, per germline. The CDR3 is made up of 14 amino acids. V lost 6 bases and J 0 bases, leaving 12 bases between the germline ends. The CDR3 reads CASRPGSFSYEQYF. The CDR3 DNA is TGTGCCAGCAGACCCGGGAGTTTCTCCTACGAGCAGTACTTC.

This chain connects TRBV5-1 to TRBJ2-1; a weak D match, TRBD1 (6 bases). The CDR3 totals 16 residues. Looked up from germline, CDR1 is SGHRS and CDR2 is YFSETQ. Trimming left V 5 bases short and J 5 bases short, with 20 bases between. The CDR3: CASRPRQDDTHNEQFF. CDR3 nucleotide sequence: TGCGCCAGCAGACCCCGACAGGACGATACACACAATGAGCAGTTCTTC. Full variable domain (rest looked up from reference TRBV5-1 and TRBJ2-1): KAGVTQTPRYLIKTRGQQVTLSCSPISGHRSVSWYQQTPGQGLQFLFEYFSETQRNKGNFPGRFSGRQFSNSRSEMNVSTLELGDSALYLCASRPRQDDTHNEQFFGPGTRLTVL.

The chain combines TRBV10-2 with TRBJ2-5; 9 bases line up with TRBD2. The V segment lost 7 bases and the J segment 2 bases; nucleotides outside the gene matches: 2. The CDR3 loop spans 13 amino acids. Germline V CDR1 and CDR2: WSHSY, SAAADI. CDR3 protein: CASTTSGQETQYF. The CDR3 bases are TGCGCCAGCACGACTAGCGGTCAAGAGACCCAGTACTTC.

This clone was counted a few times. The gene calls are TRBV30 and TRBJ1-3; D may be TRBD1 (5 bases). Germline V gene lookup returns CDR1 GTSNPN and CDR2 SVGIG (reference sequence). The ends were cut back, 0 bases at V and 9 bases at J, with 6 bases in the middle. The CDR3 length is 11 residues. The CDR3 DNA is TGTGCCTGGAGTGTTCAGGGCACCATATATTTT. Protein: CAWSVQGTIYF.

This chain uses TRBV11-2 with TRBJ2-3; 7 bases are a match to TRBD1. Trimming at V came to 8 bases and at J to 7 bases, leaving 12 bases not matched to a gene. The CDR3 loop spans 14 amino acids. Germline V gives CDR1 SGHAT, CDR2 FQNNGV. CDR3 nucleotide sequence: TGTGCCAGCCGCGTGACAGGGACCCTTCATACGCAGTATTTT. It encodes CASRVTGTLHTQYF.

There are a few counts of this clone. CDR3 loop: CASKRQGGTDTQYF. DNA for the CDR3: TGTGCCAGCAAACGACAGGGCGGCACAGATACGCAGTATTTT. The rearrangement uses TRBV5-5 and TRBJ2-3; 7 positions match TRBD1. The V gene's germline CDR1 is SGHKS and CDR2 YYEKEE (reference sequence). CDR3 length: 14 residues. Trimming cost V 6 bases and J 1 base; bases outside gene matches: 5.

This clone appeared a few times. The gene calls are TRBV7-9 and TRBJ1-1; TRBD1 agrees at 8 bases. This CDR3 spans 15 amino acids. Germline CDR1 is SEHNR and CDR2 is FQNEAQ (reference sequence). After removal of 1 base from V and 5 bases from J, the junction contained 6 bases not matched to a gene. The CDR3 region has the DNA TGTGCCAGCAGCTTAGGGCAGGGGGCAGTAACTGAAGCTTTCTTT. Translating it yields CASSLGQGAVTEAFF.

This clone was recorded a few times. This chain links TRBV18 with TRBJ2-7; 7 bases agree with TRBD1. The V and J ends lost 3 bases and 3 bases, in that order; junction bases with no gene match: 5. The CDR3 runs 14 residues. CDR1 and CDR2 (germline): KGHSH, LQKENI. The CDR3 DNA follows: TGTGCCAGCTCACCCCGGCAGGGGGTCTACGAGCAGTACTTC. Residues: CASSPRQGVYEQYF.

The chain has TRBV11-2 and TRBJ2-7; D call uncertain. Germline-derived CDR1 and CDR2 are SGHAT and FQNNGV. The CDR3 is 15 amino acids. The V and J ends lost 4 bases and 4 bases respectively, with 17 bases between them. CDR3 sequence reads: CASSSSRLSTYEQYF. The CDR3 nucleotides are TGTGCCAGCAGCTCGAGTCGCCTGTCCACGTACGAGCAGTACTTC.

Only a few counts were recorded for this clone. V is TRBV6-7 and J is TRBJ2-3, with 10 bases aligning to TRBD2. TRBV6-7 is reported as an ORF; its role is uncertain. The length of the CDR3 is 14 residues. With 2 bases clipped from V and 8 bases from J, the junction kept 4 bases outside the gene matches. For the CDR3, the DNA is TGTGCCAGCAGTTACCGCCCTAGCGGGGGTACGCAGTATTTT. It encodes CASSYRPSGGTQYF.

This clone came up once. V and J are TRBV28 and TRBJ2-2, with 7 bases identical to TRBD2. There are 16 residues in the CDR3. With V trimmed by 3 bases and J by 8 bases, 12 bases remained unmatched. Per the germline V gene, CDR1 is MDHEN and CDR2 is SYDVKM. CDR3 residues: CASSLPGTTFLGELFF. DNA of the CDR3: TGTGCCAGCAGTTTGCCCGGGACTACGTTTTTGGGGGAGCTGTTTTTT.

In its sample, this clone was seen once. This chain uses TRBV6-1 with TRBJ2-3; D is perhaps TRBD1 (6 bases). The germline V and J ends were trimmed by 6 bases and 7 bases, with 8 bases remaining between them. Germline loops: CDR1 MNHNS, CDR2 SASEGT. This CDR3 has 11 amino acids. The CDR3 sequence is CASSGQYTQYF. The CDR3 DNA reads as TGTGCCAGCAGCGGACAGTATACGCAGTATTTT.

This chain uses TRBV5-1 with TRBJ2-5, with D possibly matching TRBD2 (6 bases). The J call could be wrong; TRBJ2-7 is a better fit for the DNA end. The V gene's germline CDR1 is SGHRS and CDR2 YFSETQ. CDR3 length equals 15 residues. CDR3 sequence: CASSLYGTPSYEQYF. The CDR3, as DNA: TGCGCCAGCAGCTTGTATGGGACTCCATCCTACGAGCAGTACTTC.

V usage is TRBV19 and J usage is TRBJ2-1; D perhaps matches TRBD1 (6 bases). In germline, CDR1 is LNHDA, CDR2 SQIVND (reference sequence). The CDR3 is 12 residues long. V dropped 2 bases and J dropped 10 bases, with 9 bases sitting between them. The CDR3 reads CASSIQGLEQFF. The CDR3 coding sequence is TGTGCCAGTAGTATACAGGGGTTGGAGCAGTTCTTC.